The rows below give T cell receptor beta chains drawn from one sample of a study of T cell repertoires in cytomegalovirus infection. One entry per CDR3 protein, called by TCRdb with MiXCR from the reads. The repertoire holds hundreds of thousands of distinct CDR3 sequences, under 8.5% seen once, with around 6% in the top ten. Input material: PBMCs. The receptor set was obtained from a human donor in good health (CMV status not recorded). Some clones in this sample may be carry-over from other donors' samples. The CDR3 runs from the conserved cysteine through the conserved F or W. D genes are given only for firm matches. For some rows the clone size is stated as once, few or many, or as a class when expanded; others skip it.

j_call cdr3_length d_call clone_size v_call cdr3_nt cdr3_aa
TRBJ1-2 14 . many TRBV7-2 TGTGCCAGCAGCGGCCGGGACCCAGGGACGGGCTACACCTTC CASSGRDPGTGYTF
TRBJ2-1 13 . many TRBV7-2 TGTGCCAGCAGCTCCGGACTATTCAATGAGCAGTTCTTC CASSSGLFNEQFF
TRBJ1-1 15 . many TRBV18 TGTGCCAGCTCACCGGGCGGGGGGAGAGACACTGAAGCTTTCTTT CASSPGGGRDTEAFF
TRBJ2-7 15 TRBD1 . TRBV28 TGTGCCAGCAGTTTCAGGGACAGGGGGATCTACGAGCAGTACTTC CASSFRDRGIYEQYF
TRBJ1-1 13 TRBD1 many TRBV6-2/TRBV6-3 TGTGCCAGCAGTTACACAGGGGAAACTGAAGCTTTCTTT CASSYTGETEAFF
TRBJ2-3 14 . few TRBV10-3 TGTGCCATCAGTGAGTCAGGAAAGAGCGCGACGCAGTATTTT CAISESGKSATQYF
TRBJ2-4 18 . many TRBV6-1 TGTGCCAGCAGTGAAATGAGAGTGGGGTATCTAGCCAAAAACATTCAGTACTTC CASSEMRVGYLAKNIQYF
TRBJ1-2 16 . many TRBV20-1 TGCAGTGCTAGGTGGGACGCGCAGGGATCGCTTTATGGCTACACCTTC CSARWDAQGSLYGYTF
TRBJ1-5 16 . . TRBV5-1 TGCGCCAGCAGCCCCGTGGGGGTTGGAAGCAATCAGCCCCAGCATTTT CASSPVGVGSNQPQHF
TRBJ1-6 14 . many TRBV7-2 TGTGCCAGCAGCGTTAGGGACCGCCTAACGGCCCTCCACTTT CASSVRDRLTALHF
TRBJ1-4 12 TRBD1 few TRBV20-1 TGCTGTTCCAAGACAGGGCCCGAAAAACTGTTTTTT CCSKTGPEKLFF
TRBJ2-5 16 TRBD2 many TRBV6-5 TGTGCCAGCAGTTACCTAAGGACTAGCGGAAAAGAGACCCAGTACTTC CASSYLRTSGKETQYF
TRBJ1-1 13 . many TRBV7-9 TGTGCCAGCAGCCTCGGGGACTCCCCTGAAGCTTTCTTT CASSLGDSPEAFF
TRBJ2-1 17 TRBD2 . TRBV5-1 TGCGCCAGCAGCTTGGCACAGCTAGCGGGGGTAGTGGGTGAGCAGTTCTTC CASSLAQLAGVVGEQFF
TRBJ2-5 15 . many TRBV7-9 TGTGCCAGCAGCTTAGTGCTGGCATTGAAAGAGACCCAGTACTTC CASSLVLALKETQYF
TRBJ2-1 12 . many TRBV7-2 TGTGCCAGCAGCGCCTCAAGGGCTGAGCAGTTCTTC CASSASRAEQFF
TRBJ1-3 17 . many TRBV7-2 TGTGCCAGCAGCTTAGAACGGAGGCAGCGCGAGGGAAACACCATATATTTT CASSLERRQREGNTIYF
TRBJ2-7 17 TRBD1 many TRBV6-6 TGTGCCAGCAGTTACCCCCTCGGACAGGGGTTAACCTACGAGCAGTACTTC CASSYPLGQGLTYEQYF
TRBJ1-2 12 TRBD1 . TRBV20-1 TGCAGTGCAAGGGGACAGGACTATGGCTACACCTTC CSARGQDYGYTF
TRBJ2-1 15 TRBD1 many TRBV20-1 TGCAGTGCTGGGGGGCAGGGGGCAGCAGGTAATGAGCAGTTCTTC CSAGGQGAAGNEQFF
TRBJ2-2 15 . . TRBV20-1 TGCAGTGCGCTGGGGAGACTTGATGGAGCCGGGGAGCTGTTTTTT CSALGRLDGAGELFF
TRBJ1-1 13 . many TRBV2 TGTGCCAGCAGTCCCGGGCGACGCACTGAAGCTTTCTTT CASSPGRRTEAFF
TRBJ2-3 14 TRBD2 many TRBV7-2 TGTGCCAGCAGCTTCGGGGGGGCGGGAGATACGCAGTATTTT CASSFGGAGDTQYF
TRBJ1-6 14 . many TRBV4-1 TGCGCCAGCAGCCACGACAGAGAAGCTTCACCCCTCCACTTT CASSHDREASPLHF
TRBJ2-1 16 . many TRBV7-8 TGTGCCAGCAGCTTAATGGAGGGGAGCTCCTACAATGAGCAGTTCTTC CASSLMEGSSYNEQFF
TRBJ2-3 17 TRBD1 . TRBV24-1 TGTGCCACCAGTGACACCATGACAGGGGGCCATTCAGATACGCAGTATTTT CATSDTMTGGHSDTQYF
TRBJ1-1 15 . many TRBV28 TGTGCCAGCACCCAGATAGGTGTCGCCGACACTGAAGCTTTCTTT CASTQIGVADTEAFF